This T cell receptor (beta chain) was found in a study of OX40 agonist ivuxolimab in advanced cancers. General study points: The study found among the lowest clonal expansion in partial responders at 0.1-3.0 mg/kg.

This clone was seen repeatedly, ten times or more. Its matching antigen is unknown. Within the sample, other DNA sequences also encode this same CDR3. Clones were sequenced by immunoSEQ multiplex PCR, and TCRdb holds only the in-frame ones, with some missing. The sample lists 50,000 to 70,000 clones; roughly nine tenths were seen once. The origin of this receptor is an adult with an advanced solid tumor such as melanoma, head and neck, liver or kidney cancer. This specimen was CD4+ or CD8+ T cells sorted from blood, taken in a trial of the OX40 agonist ivuxolimab.

CDR3 in DNA: TGTGCCAGCAGTTTCGGACTAGCCGCCGAGCAGTACTTC. It codes for CASSFGLAAEQYF. The chain combines TRBV27 with TRBJ2-7, with 8 bases identical to TRBD2. Germline V gives CDR1 MNHEY, CDR2 SMNVEV (reference sequence). Trimming took 3 bases from V and 6 from J; bases not matched to a gene: 4. CDR3 length equals 13 residues.